This entry concerns a single T cell receptor beta chain. This sample is drawn from a study of blood T cell repertoires in COVID-19. The assay was immunoSEQ multiplex PCR, and TCRdb's table has in-frame clones only and misses some. This sample has under 200,000 clones, with approximately 86% found just once. The sequence derives from a man aged 55 to 70 with acute or convalescent COVID-19. The specimen was peripheral blood.

As DNA, the CDR3 is TGTGCCAGCCTCACACCAGGGGATAACACTGAAGCTTTCTTT. This encodes CASLTPGDNTEAFF. J is TRBJ1-1 and V is TRBV25-1; TRBD1 is a possible D gene (6 bases). CDR1 is MGHDK, CDR2 SYGVNS, per germline. Trimming removed 8 bases at V and 2 bases at J, with 15 bases between. The CDR3 is 14 residues long.